This T cell receptor (beta chain) was recovered during a study of CD8 T cells in ankylosing spondylitis. Notes on the study in general: In synovial fluid and blood from reactive arthritis, some motif variants were previously reported. Typical of ankylosing spondylitis blood, it appeared, was a TCR beta motif of several highly homologous variants.

This CDR3 comprises 17 residues. V lost 3 bases, J lost 1 base, and 15 bases lay in between. In germline, CDR1 is MNHEY, CDR2 SVGAGI. There are many counts of this clonotype. Its antigen is not identified. By quantitative 5'-RACE with molecular barcodes, the TCR beta libraries were made. TCRdb reanalysed the 5' RACE reads using MiXCR and keeps one entry per CDR3 protein. The sample has some 30,000 distinct CDR3 sequences, 14% seen once. The sequenced sample was blood. This receptor was taken from a male donor with ankylosing spondylitis or in good health (not recorded which). The rearrangement uses TRBV6-5 and TRBJ2-2, with no clear D. This CDR3 is CASSYLEDFLNTGELFF. The CDR3 region has the DNA TGTGCCAGCAGTTATCTTGAAGATTTCCTGAACACCGGGGAGCTGTTTTTT.